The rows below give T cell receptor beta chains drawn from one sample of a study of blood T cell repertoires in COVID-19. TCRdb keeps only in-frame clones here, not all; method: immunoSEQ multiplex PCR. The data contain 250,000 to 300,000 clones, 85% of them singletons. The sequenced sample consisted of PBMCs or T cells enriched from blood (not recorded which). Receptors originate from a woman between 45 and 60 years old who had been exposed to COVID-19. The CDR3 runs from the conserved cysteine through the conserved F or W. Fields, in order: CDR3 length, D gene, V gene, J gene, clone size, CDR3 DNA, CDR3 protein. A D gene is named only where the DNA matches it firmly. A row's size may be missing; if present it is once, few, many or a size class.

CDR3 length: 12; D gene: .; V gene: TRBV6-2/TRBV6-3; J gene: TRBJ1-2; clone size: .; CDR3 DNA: TGTGCCAGCAGTCGGGTTAACTATGGCTACACCTTC; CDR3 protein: CASSRVNYGYTF
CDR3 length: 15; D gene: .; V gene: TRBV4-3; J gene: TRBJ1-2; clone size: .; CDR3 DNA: TGCGCCAGCAGCCCCCTCGGGGGGAGGGGAGGTGGCTACACCTTC; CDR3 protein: CASSPLGGRGGGYTF
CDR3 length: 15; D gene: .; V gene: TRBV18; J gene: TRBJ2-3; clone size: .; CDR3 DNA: TGTGCCAGCTCACTTGCGACAGGACTGGAAGATACGCAGTATTTT; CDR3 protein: CASSLATGLEDTQYF
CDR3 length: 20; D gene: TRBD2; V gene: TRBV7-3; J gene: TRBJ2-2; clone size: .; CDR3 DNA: TGTGCCAGCAGCTTAAGCCCCCTTCTAGCGGGGGGGCTGAGCACCGGGGAGCTGTTTTTT; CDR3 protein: CASSLSPLLAGGLSTGELFF
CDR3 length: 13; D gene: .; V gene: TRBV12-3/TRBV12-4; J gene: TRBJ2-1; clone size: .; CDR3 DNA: TGTGCCAGCAGTTATCAGAGGTTCCATGAGCAGTTCTTC; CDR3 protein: CASSYQRFHEQFF
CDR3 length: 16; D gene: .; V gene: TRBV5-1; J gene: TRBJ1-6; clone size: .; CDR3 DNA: TGCGCCAGCCGGAGAGATATAGGCTCCTATAATTCACCCCTCCACTTT; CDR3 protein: CASRRDIGSYNSPLHF
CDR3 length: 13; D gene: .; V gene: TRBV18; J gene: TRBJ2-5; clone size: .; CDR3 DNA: TGTGCCAGCTCAATGGGACATCAAGAGACCCAGTACTTC; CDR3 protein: CASSMGHQETQYF
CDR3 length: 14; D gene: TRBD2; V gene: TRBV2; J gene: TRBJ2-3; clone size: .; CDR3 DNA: TGTGCCAGCGGGGGGGAGACTCCCACAGATACGCAGTATTTT; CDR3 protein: CASGGETPTDTQYF
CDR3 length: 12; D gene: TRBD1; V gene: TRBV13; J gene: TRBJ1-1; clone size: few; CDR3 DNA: TGTGCCAGCAGCTTTCGGACAGGCGAAGCTTTCTTT; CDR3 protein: CASSFRTGEAFF
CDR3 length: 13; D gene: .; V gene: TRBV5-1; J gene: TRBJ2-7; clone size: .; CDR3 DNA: TGCGCCAGCAAGGTTGGAGACTCCTACGAGCAGTACTTC; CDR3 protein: CASKVGDSYEQYF
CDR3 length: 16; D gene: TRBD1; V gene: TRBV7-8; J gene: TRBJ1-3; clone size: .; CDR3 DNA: TGTGCCAGCAGCACGCTCCGGGACAGGGAAGGAAACACCATATATTTT; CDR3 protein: CASSTLRDREGNTIYF
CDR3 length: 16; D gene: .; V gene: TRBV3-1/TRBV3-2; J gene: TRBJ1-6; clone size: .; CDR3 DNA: TGTGCCAGCAGCCCCCTGCTACCAGGGGTGAATTCACCCCTCCACTTT; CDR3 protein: CASSPLLPGVNSPLHF
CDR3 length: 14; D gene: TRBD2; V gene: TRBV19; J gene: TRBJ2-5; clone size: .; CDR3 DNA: TGTGCCAGTAGTTTGGGACTAGAACAAGAGACCCAGTACTTC; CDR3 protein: CASSLGLEQETQYF
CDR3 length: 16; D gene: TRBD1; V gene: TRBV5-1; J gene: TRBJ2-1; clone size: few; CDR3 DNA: TGCGCCAGCAGCTTTTCCGACAGGGGTGGAAACAATGAGCAGTTCTTC; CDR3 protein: CASSFSDRGGNNEQFF
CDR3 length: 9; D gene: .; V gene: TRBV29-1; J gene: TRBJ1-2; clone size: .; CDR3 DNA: TGCAGCGTTGACAAGATGAGCACCTTC; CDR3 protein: CSVDKMSTF
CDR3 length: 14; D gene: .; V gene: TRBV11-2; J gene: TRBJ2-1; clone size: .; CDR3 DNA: TGTGCCAGCAGCCCCAGAGGAGGGGAGGCTGAGCAGTTCTTC; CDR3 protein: CASSPRGGEAEQFF
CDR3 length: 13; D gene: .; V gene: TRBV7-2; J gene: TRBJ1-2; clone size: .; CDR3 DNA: TGTGCCAGCAGCTACGGACAGAACTATGGCTACACCTTC; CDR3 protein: CASSYGQNYGYTF
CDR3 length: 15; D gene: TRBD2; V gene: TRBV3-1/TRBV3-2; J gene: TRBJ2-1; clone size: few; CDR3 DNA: TGTGCCAGCAGCCGCTCGACTAGCGGCAACAATGAGCAGTTCTTC; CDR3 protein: CASSRSTSGNNEQFF
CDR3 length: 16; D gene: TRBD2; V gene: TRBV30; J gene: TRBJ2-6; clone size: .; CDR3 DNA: TGTGCCTGGATGGTAGCGGGGGGGCCTGGGGCCAACGTCCTGACTTTC; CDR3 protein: CAWMVAGGPGANVLTF
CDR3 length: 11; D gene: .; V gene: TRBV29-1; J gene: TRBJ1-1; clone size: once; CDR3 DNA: TGCAGCGTTGACTCGGGCACTGAAGCTTTCTTT; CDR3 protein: CSVDSGTEAFF
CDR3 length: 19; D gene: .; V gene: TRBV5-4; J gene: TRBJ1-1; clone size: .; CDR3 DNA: TGTGCCAGCAGCTTTCAGCCAGGCCGGACTATCCCGATGAACACTGAAGCTTTCTTT; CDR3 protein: CASSFQPGRTIPMNTEAFF
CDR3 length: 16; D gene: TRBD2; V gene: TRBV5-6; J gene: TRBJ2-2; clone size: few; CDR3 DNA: TGTGCCAGCAGCCCCAAGGGAGGGGCAAACACCGGGGAGCTGTTTTTT; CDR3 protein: CASSPKGGANTGELFF
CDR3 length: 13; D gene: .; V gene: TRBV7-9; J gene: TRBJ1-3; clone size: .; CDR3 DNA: TGTGCCAGCAGCTTCCTCCCTCGAGACACCATATATTTT; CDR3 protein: CASSFLPRDTIYF
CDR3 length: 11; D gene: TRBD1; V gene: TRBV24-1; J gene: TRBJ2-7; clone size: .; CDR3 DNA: TGTGCCACCGGGACAGGGCACGAGCAGTACTTC; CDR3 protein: CATGTGHEQYF
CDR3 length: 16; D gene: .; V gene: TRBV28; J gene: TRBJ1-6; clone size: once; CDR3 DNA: TGTGCCAGCAGTCCCACGGGGAGCTCCTATAATTCACCCCTCCACTTT; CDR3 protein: CASSPTGSSYNSPLHF
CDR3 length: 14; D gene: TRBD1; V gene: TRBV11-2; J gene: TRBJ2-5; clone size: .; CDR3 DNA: TGTGCCAGCAGCTTATTCAGGGGGCAGGAGACCCAGTACTTC; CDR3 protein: CASSLFRGQETQYF
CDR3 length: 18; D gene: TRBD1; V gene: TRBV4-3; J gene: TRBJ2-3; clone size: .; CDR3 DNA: TGCGCCAGCAGCCAAACCCCCGGGACAGGTATGAGCACAGATACGCAGTATTTT; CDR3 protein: CASSQTPGTGMSTDTQYF
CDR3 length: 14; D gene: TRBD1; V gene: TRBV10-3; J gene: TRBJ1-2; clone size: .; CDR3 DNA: TGTGCCATCAGTACAGGGGGAGGTTGGAATGGCTACACCTTC; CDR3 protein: CAISTGGGWNGYTF
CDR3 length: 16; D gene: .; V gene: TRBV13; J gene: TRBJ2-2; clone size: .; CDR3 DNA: TGTGCCAGCAGCCCTTCTAGCGTTTGGAAAACCGGGGAGCTGTTTTTT; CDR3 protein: CASSPSSVWKTGELFF
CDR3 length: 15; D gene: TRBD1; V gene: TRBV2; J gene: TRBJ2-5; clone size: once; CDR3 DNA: TGTGCCAGCAGCGCTGACAGGGGGAATGGAGAGACCCAGTACTTC; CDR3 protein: CASSADRGNGETQYF
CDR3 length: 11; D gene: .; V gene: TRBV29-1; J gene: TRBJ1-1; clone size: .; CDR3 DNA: TGCAGCGTTTCGGATACAGGGATAGCTTTCTTT; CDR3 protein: CSVSDTGIAFF
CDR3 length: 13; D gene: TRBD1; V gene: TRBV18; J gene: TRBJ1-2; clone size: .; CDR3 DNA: TGTGCCAGCTCACCGGGACAGGTTACTGGCTACACCTTC; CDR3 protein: CASSPGQVTGYTF
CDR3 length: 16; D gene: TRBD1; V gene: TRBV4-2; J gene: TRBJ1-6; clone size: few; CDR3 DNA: TGTGCCAGCAGCCAAGAAGTGGGACAGGCCAATTCACCCCTCCACTTT; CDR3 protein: CASSQEVGQANSPLHF
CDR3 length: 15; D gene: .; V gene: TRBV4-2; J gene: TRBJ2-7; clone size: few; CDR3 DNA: TGTGCCAGCAGCCAAGATACGGCAGGGGACTACGAGCAGTACTTC; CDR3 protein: CASSQDTAGDYEQYF
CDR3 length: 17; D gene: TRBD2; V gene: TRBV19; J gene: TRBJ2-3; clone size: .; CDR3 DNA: TGTGCCAGTAGTAACTCCCGACTAGCGGGGATCAGGGATACGCAGTATTTT; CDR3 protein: CASSNSRLAGIRDTQYF
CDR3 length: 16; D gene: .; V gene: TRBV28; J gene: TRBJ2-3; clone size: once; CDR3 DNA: TGTGCCAGCAGATATGCTCAGGGTTGGGGCACAGATACGCAGTATTTT; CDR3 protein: CASRYAQGWGTDTQYF
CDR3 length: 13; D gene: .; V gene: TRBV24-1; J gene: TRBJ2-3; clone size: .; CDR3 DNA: TGTGCCACCAGTGACCAACTCACAGATACGCAGTATTTT; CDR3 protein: CATSDQLTDTQYF
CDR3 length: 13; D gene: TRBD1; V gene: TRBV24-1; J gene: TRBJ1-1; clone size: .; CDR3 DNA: TGTGCCACCAGTGTCCCGGGACAGCGAGAAGCTTTCTTT; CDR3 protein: CATSVPGQREAFF
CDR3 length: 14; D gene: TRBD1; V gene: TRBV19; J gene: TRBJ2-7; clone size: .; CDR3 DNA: TGTGCCAGTAGTCTGGGGACAGGGAGGAACGAGCAGTACTTC; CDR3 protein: CASSLGTGRNEQYF
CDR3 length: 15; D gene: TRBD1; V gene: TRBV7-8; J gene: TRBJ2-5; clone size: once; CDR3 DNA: TGTGCCAGCAGCTTAACAGGGGGTCCCGGGGAGACCCAGTACTTC; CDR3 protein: CASSLTGGPGETQYF
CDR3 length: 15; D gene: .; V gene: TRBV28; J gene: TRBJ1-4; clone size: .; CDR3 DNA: TGTGCCAGCAGTTCCCGACAGCTAAAAAATGAAAAACTGTTTTTT; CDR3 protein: CASSSRQLKNEKLFF
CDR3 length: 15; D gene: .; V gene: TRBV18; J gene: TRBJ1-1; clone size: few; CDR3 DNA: TGTGCCAGCTCAACCGGGCCTCCCGGAGGAACTGAAGCTTTCTTT; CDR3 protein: CASSTGPPGGTEAFF
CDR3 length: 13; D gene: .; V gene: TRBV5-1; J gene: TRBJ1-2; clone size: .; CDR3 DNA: TGCGCCAGCAGCTTGGCGGGTTTAGGCGGCTACACCTTC; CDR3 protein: CASSLAGLGGYTF
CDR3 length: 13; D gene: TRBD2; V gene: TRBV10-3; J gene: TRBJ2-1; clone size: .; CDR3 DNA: TGTGCCACAACTGGGACTAGCGGGGGGCAGCAGTTCTTC; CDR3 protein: CATTGTSGGQQFF
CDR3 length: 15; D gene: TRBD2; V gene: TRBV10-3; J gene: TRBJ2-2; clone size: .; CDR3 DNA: TGTGCCATACGGACTAGCGGGGCTATGTCCGGGGAGCTGTTTTTT; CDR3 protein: CAIRTSGAMSGELFF
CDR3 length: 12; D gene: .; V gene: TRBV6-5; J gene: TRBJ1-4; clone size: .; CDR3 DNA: TGTGCCAGCAGTTCATCCGGGGGTTTACTGTTTTTT; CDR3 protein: CASSSSGGLLFF
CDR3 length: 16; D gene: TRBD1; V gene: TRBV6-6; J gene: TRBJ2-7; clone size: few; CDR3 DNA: TGTGCCAGCAGTTACAATCCTATGGCAGGGGGCTACGAGCAGTACTTC; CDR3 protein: CASSYNPMAGGYEQYF
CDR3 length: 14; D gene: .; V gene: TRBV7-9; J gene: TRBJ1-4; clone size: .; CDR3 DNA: TGTGCCAGCAGCTCCCCAGGGTGGGGTGAAAAACTGTTTTTT; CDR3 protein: CASSSPGWGEKLFF
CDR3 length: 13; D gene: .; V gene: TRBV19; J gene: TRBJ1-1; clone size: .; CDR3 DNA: TGTGCCAGTAGTATAGGCCCGGGAACTGAAGCTTTCTTT; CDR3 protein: CASSIGPGTEAFF
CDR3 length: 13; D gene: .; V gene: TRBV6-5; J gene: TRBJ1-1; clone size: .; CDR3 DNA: TGTGCCAGCAATTTGGGAGGGCGCGCTGAAGCTTTCTTT; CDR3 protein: CASNLGGRAEAFF
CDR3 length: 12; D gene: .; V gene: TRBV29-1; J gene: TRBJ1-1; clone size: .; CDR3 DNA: TGCAGCGTTGGACACCTGAACACTGAAGCTTTCTTT; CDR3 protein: CSVGHLNTEAFF
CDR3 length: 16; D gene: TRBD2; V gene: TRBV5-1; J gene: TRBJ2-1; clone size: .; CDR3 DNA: TGCGCCAGCAGCTTGCTCGCGGGGGGGATATACAATGAGCAGTTCTTC; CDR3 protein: CASSLLAGGIYNEQFF
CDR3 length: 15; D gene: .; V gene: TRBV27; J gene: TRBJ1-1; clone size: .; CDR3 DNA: TGTGCCAGCAGTTTTCGGTTTTCGGGGAACACTGAAGCTTTCTTT; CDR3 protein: CASSFRFSGNTEAFF
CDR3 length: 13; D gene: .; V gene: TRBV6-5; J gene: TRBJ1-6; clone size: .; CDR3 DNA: TGTGCCAGCGGCCAGATCAATAATTCACCCCTCCACTTT; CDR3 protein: CASGQINNSPLHF
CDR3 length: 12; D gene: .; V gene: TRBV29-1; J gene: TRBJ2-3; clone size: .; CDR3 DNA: TGCAGCGTTGCAATGAGGGCAGATACGCAGTATTTT; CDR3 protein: CSVAMRADTQYF
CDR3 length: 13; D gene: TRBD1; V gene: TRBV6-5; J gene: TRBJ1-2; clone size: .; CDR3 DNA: TGTGCCAGCAGTTCCGGACAGGGACTAGGCTACACCTTC; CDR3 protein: CASSSGQGLGYTF
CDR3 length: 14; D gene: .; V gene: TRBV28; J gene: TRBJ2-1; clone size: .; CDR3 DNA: TGTGCCAGCAGACCCAGGGCCAGCTACAATGAGCAGTTCTTC; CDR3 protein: CASRPRASYNEQFF
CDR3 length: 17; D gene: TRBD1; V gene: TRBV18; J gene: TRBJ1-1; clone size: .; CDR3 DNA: TGTGCCAGCTCAGGTAAGGGACAGGGGATCATGAACACTGAAGCTTTCTTT; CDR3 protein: CASSGKGQGIMNTEAFF
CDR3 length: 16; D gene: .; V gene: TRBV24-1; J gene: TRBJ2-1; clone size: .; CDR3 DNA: TGTGCCACCAGTGACCCCGGTAGGGACACCTACAATGAGCAGTTCTTC; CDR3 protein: CATSDPGRDTYNEQFF